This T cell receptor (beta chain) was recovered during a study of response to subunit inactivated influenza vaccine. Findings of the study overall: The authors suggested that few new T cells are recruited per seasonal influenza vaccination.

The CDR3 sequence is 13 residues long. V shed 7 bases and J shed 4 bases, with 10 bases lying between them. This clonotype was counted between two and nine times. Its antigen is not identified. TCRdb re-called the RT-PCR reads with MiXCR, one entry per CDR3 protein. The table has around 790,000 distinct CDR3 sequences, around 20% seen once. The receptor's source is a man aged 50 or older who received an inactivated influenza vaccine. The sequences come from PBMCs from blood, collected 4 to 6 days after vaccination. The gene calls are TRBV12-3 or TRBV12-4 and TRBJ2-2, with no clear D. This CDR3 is CASKLDITGELFF. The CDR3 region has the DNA TGTGCCAGCAAGCTAGATATCACCGGGGAGCTGTTTTTT.